One sample yielded the 32 T cell receptor beta chains listed below, sequenced in a study of T-cell reconstitution after alpha-beta-depleted transplantation in children. Preparing the TCRbeta library involved the use of unique molecular identifiers. TCRdb ran MiXCR on the PCR reads and lists one entry per CDR3 protein. The table lists under 850,000 distinct CDR3 sequences, approximately 14% of them singletons. This material consisted of PBMCs, taken before TCRalphabeta/CD19-depleted stem cell transplant. The receptor set was obtained from a girl aged 2-10 years with congenital amegakaryocytic thrombocytopenia, due to receive a stem cell transplant.

This clonotype has ten or more counts. This chain links TRBV20-1 with TRBJ2-3, with D uncertain. Trimming cost V 3 bases and J 0 bases, with 7 bases left between them. Germline V gene sequence: CDR1 DFQATT, CDR2 SNEGSKA (reference sequence). The CDR3 extends over 13 amino acids. CDR3 sequence (DNA): TGCAGTGCTAGGCTGGCTAGCACAGATACGCAGTATTTT. Its translation is CSARLASTDTQYF.

The J gene is TRBJ1-5, the V gene TRBV5-6, with D perhaps TRBD1 (5 bases). The CDR3 is 16 residues long. CDR1 is SGHDT, CDR2 YYEEEE, per germline. Trimming pared 4 bases from V and 2 bases from J, leaving 16 bases between. The CDR3 DNA reads as TGTGCCAGCAGCCTTAGCGCCAGGGAGGGCAATCAGCCCCAGCATTTT. Its translation is CASSLSAREGNQPQHF.

V gene TRBV28 combines with J gene TRBJ2-1; D might be TRBD1 or TRBD2, each matching 5 bases. From germline, CDR1 is MDHEN and CDR2 SYDVKM. The CDR3 loop spans 15 amino acids. V gave up 6 bases and J gave up 9 bases, with 21 bases separating them. The CDR3 protein is CASSHGPLRDVEQFF. CDR3 coding DNA: TGTGCCAGCAGCCATGGGCCCCTTAGGGACGTTGAGCAGTTCTTC.

At least ten counts were recorded for this clonotype. V is TRBV20-1 and J is TRBJ2-3; weak D call: TRBD2 (6 bases). This CDR3 is built from 13 residues. The V gene's germline CDR1 is DFQATT and CDR2 SNEGSKA (reference sequence). The germline V and J ends were trimmed by 4 bases and 6 bases, with 14 bases remaining between them. The CDR3 is CSATLAPADTQYF. The CDR3 region has the DNA TGCAGTGCTACTCTAGCGCCGGCCGATACGCAGTATTTT.

The chain employs TRBV11-1 and TRBJ2-1, with TRBD1 matching over 10 bases. Germline CDR1 and CDR2: SGHAT and FQDESV (reference sequence). Trimming took 6 bases from V and 1 from J; bases not matched to a gene: 18. This CDR3 has 20 residues. CDR3 sequence reads: CASRPTGTGAYSGSYNEQFF. DNA of the CDR3: TGTGCCAGCAGACCAACCGGGACAGGGGCGTATAGCGGTTCCTACAATGAGCAGTTCTTC.

This chain uses TRBV29-1 with TRBJ1-4; TRBD1 matches at 7 bases. Per the germline V gene, CDR1 is SQVTM and CDR2 is ANQGSEA. The CDR3 has 14 residues. Losses at the gene ends were 4 bases for V and 0 bases for J; bases not matched to a gene: 2. DNA of the CDR3: TGCAGCGTTGTAGGACAGGCAACTAATGAAAAACTGTTTTTT. Translation gives CSVVGQATNEKLFF.

This chain joins TRBV12-3 or TRBV12-4 and TRBJ1-6; 7 nucleotides align to TRBD1. This CDR3 has 16 amino acids. After removal of 6 bases from V and 10 bases from J, the junction contained 15 bases not matched to a gene. The CDR3 DNA follows: TGTGCCAGCAGCGATCCTAAAACAGGGGTGGTCTCACCCCTCCACTTT. Protein product: CASSDPKTGVVSPLHF.

A note on this clonotype: Just one base apart from a much larger clone, this may be a read error. The rearrangement joins TRBV5-1 to TRBJ1-4; a possible D gene is TRBD1 (5 bases). This CDR3 region has 13 residues. Germline CDR1 SGHRS, CDR2 YFSETQ. The CDR3 DNA follows: TGCGCCAGCAGTCGGGGAGGGGATGAAAAACAGTTTTTT. Its protein product is CASSRGGDEKQFF.

This chain joins TRBV20-1 and TRBJ2-2; 8 bases agree with TRBD2. The V gene's germline CDR1 is DFQATT and CDR2 SNEGSKA (reference sequence). This CDR3 has 17 amino acids. The CDR3 protein is CRARLAREGRRAGELFF. In nucleotides, the CDR3 is TGCAGAGCCAGATTAGCTCGGGAGGGCCGTAGGGCCGGGGAGCTGTTTTTT.

This clonotype occurred a few times. The V call is TRBV12-3 or TRBV12-4, the J call TRBJ2-1; possibly TRBD2 for D (6 bases). Trimming stripped 2 bases from V and 8 bases from J, with 19 bases between. CDR3 size: 16 residues. Here the CDR3 reads CASSLHRTTAEDEQFF. CDR3 in DNA: TGTGCCAGCAGTTTACACAGGACTACCGCTGAGGATGAGCAGTTCTTC.

This clonotype was detected ten times or more. The chain employs TRBV5-1 and TRBJ2-1; D is uncertain. The V gene lost 2 bases and the J gene lost 8 bases, with 11 bases spanning the gap. CDR3 length: 13 amino acids. Germline CDR1 SGHRS, CDR2 YFSETQ. The CDR3 region is CASSFARFYEQFF. The CDR3 bases are TGCGCCAGCAGCTTTGCCAGGTTCTATGAGCAGTTCTTC.

The V gene is TRBV28, the J gene TRBJ2-1; D is ambiguous. Germline values: CDR1 MDHEN, CDR2 SYDVKM. The CDR3 is made up of 14 amino acids. The germline V and J ends were trimmed by 7 bases and 4 bases, with 14 bases remaining between them. CDR3 in amino acids: CASNSPLGYNEQFF. CDR3 sequence (DNA): TGTGCCAGCAACTCCCCCCTAGGGTACAATGAGCAGTTCTTC.

This clonotype was seen many times. The J gene is TRBJ1-2, the V gene TRBV29-1; 8 bases fit TRBD1. The CDR3 loop spans 13 amino acids. Germline values: CDR1 SQVTM, CDR2 ANQGSEA. The junction had 9 bases not matched to a gene; V was cut back by 8 bases and J by 4 bases. In nucleotides, the CDR3 is TGCAGCACGGACAGGGTCACCGTCTATGGCTACACCTTC. It codes for CSTDRVTVYGYTF.

The J gene is TRBJ2-5, the V gene TRBV5-1; tentatively, D is TRBD2 (6 bases). The CDR3 length is 16 residues. Germline lookup yields CDR1 SGHRS and CDR2 YFSETQ. The germline V and J ends were trimmed by 4 bases and 0 bases, with 16 bases remaining between them. CDR3 bases: TGCGCCAGCAGCCCCCCAACCCTAGCGAACCAAGAGACCCAGTACTTC. Translating gives CASSPPTLANQETQYF.

A note on this clonotype: Possible read error: a much larger clone is one base away. The genes are TRBV6-1 and TRBJ2-3; D may be TRBD2 (5 bases). The V gene's germline CDR1 is MNHNS and CDR2 SASEGT. The CDR3 extends over 15 amino acids. CDR3 sequence reads: CASSGAYPEGDTPYF. The CDR3 region has the DNA TGTGCCAGCAGCGGAGCCTACCCAGAGGGAGATACGCCGTATTTT.

This clonotype has a handful of counts. The V call is TRBV29-1, the J call TRBJ2-7; TRBD2 is a possible D gene (6 bases). V was clipped by 6 bases and J by 5 bases, with 29 bases between them. In germline, CDR1 is SQVTM, CDR2 ANQGSEA. This CDR3 comprises 17 residues. The CDR3 reads CSVAPLPGLPRGDEQYF. CDR3 bases: TGCAGCGTCGCCCCACTCCCTGGACTACCGCGGGGTGACGAGCAGTACTTC.

The table lists this clonotype with many counts. The CDR3 sequence is CASSEMDGVNRYTQYF. CDR3 DNA sequence: TGTGCCAGCAGTGAGATGGACGGGGTAAACCGCTATACGCAGTATTTT. The V and J genes are TRBV6-1 and TRBJ2-3; possibly TRBD2 for D (5 bases). The germline gives CDR1 MNHNS, CDR2 SASEGT. Deletions cut 3 bases from V and 7 bases from J, with 20 bases between. This CDR3 contains 16 residues.

This clonotype showed up many times. The J gene is TRBJ1-3, the V gene TRBV12-3 or TRBV12-4; perhaps TRBD1 as D (5 bases). This CDR3 contains 14 residues. The germline V and J ends were trimmed by 3 bases and 0 bases, with 6 bases remaining between them. CDR3 DNA sequence: TGTGCCAGCAGTTTTGGGGCCTCTGGAAACACCATATATTTT. Translating gives CASSFGASGNTIYF.

This clonotype was detected a few times. The V call is TRBV5-1, the J call TRBJ2-7; TRBD2 might be the D (6 bases). Germline V lookup: CDR1 SGHRS, CDR2 YFSETQ. Trimming cost V 0 bases and J 0 bases, with 13 bases left between them. The CDR3 extends over 16 amino acids. Written as DNA, the CDR3 is TGCGCCAGCAGCTTGGGAATTCGGGGGAGCTCCTACGAGCAGTACTTC. This encodes CASSLGIRGSSYEQYF.

This clonotype occurred many times. The chain links TRBV5-1 to TRBJ2-6; no firm D call. Germline CDR1 is SGHRS and CDR2 is YFSETQ. V was shortened by 1 base and J by 1 base, with 12 bases between the two germline ends. The CDR3 runs to 17 residues. CDR3 protein: CASSLTPIQSGANVLTF. In DNA, the CDR3 is TGCGCCAGCAGCTTGACGCCGATACAATCTGGGGCCAACGTCCTGACTTTC.

V usage is TRBV20-1 and J usage is TRBJ2-7; a possible D gene is TRBD2 (5 bases). V was clipped by 3 bases and J by 0 bases, with 18 bases between them. CDR3 length equals 16 residues. CDR1 is DFQATT, CDR2 SNEGSKA, per germline (reference sequence). In nucleotides, the CDR3 is TGCAGTGCTAGCCCTATCGGGCGGGTTTACTCCTACGAGCAGTACTTC. Amino acid sequence: CSASPIGRVYSYEQYF.

The table lists this clonotype with many counts. The chain is built from TRBV6-5 and TRBJ2-1; no clear D gene. Germline assignment: CDR1 MNHEY and CDR2 SVGAGI. V gave up 0 bases and J gave up 5 bases, with 5 bases separating them. The CDR3 runs 13 residues. In nucleotides, the CDR3 is TGTGCCAGCAGTTACTCTCGGAACAATGAGCAGTTCTTC. Translated: CASSYSRNNEQFF.

This clonotype was recorded at least ten times. This chain uses TRBV20-1 with TRBJ2-1; 10 positions match TRBD2. Germline trimming cut 6 bases from V and 0 bases from J; bases unmatched to any gene: 11. The CDR3 covers 17 residues. Germline V gene sequence: CDR1 DFQATT, CDR2 SNEGSKA (reference sequence). CDR3 region: CSAPPGLAVSSYNEQFF. The CDR3 nucleotides are TGCAGTGCCCCCCCCGGACTAGCGGTAAGCTCCTACAATGAGCAGTTCTTC.

J is TRBJ2-2 and V is TRBV12-3 or TRBV12-4; 8 bases agree with TRBD2. CDR3 size: 15 residues. V lost 8 bases to trimming and J lost 4 bases; unmatched junction nucleotides: 9. In DNA, the CDR3 is TGTGCCAGCCAACCGGGGACTAGGTCCACCGGGGAGCTGTTTTTT. It specifies CASQPGTRSTGELFF.

This clonotype appeared many times. The CDR3 spells CASSLARIGDQETQYF. DNA for the CDR3: TGTGCCAGCAGCTTAGCGAGGATAGGGGACCAAGAGACCCAGTACTTC. The chain uses TRBV7-2 and TRBJ2-5, with a possible D match to TRBD1 (5 bases). This CDR3 spans 16 amino acids. Trimming removed 0 bases from V and 0 bases from J, with 11 bases in between. The V gene's germline CDR1 is SGHTA and CDR2 FQGNSA.

The V call is TRBV5-5, the J call TRBJ2-3; TRBD1 matches at 7 bases. Germline CDR1 and CDR2: SGHKS and YYEKEE (reference sequence). The CDR3 length is 16 residues. V was clipped by 4 bases and J by 6 bases; unmatched bases: 14. CDR3 region: CASSRGQETGLDTQYF. In nucleotides, the CDR3 is TGTGCCAGCAGCCGCGGACAGGAGACTGGACTGGATACGCAGTATTTT.

This clonotype was seen repeatedly, ten times or more. This chain links TRBV27 with TRBJ2-3; 8 nucleotides align to TRBD2. This CDR3 comprises 16 residues. V was pared by 2 bases and J by 3 bases, with 7 bases of the junction left unmatched. Germline V lookup: CDR1 MNHEY, CDR2 SMNVEV (reference sequence). CDR3 sequence: CASSLISGLGTDTQYF. CDR3 DNA: TGTGCCAGCAGTTTAATATCGGGACTAGGGACAGATACGCAGTATTTT.

This clonotype was counted only a few times. The CDR3 here is CASSLAARDSYEQYF. The CDR3 DNA reads as TGTGCCAGCAGCTTAGCGGCGAGGGACAGCTACGAGCAGTACTTC. The chain is built from TRBV7-2 and TRBJ2-7, with TRBD1 matching 7 bases. In germline, CDR1 is SGHTA, CDR2 FQGNSA. The ends lost 0 bases at V and 3 bases at J; junction bases unmatched: 5. This CDR3 contains 15 residues.

This clonotype was counted ten times or more. The chain has TRBV5-1 and TRBJ1-2, with TRBD1 as a possible D gene (5 bases). V gave up 1 base and J gave up 2 bases, with 9 bases separating them. CDR1 and CDR2 from the germline V gene are SGHRS and YFSETQ. The CDR3 consists of 14 residues. CDR3 sequence reads: CASSLSSGNYGYTF. Here the CDR3 DNA reads TGCGCCAGCAGCTTGAGTTCAGGGAACTATGGCTACACCTTC. The whole variable domain, filled in from reference TRBV5-1 and TRBJ1-2, reads KAGVTQTPRYLIKTRGQQVTLSCSPISGHRSVSWYQQTPGQGLQFLFEYFSETQRNKGNFPGRFSGRQFSNSRSEMNVSTLELGDSALYLCASSLSSGNYGYTFGSGTRLTVV.

The chain carries TRBV30 and TRBJ2-3, with 8 bases that match TRBD2. CDR1 GTSNPN and CDR2 SVGIG come from the germline V gene (reference sequence). CDR3 length: 15 amino acids. The trim removed 5 bases at V and 8 bases at J, leaving 15 bases unmatched. CDR3 in amino acids: CAWLGSPGGPVTQYF. DNA of the CDR3: TGTGCCTGGCTCGGGAGCCCGGGAGGGCCCGTTACGCAGTATTTT.

The sample holds many counts of this clonotype. The chain is built from TRBV7-6 and TRBJ2-3; a possible D gene is TRBD2 (5 bases). The CDR3 loop spans 15 amino acids. Trimming took 5 bases from V and 6 from J, leaving 18 bases between them. Germline loops: CDR1 SGHVS, CDR2 FNYEAQ. Here the CDR3 DNA reads TGTGCCAGCAGCATCCTTCCCACTAGTTCCGATACGCAGTATTTT. Translation: CASSILPTSSDTQYF.

This clonotype was found many times. The chain joins TRBV7-9 to TRBJ2-1, with 15 positions matching TRBD2. The J segment lost 5 bases and the V segment lost 4 bases, leaving 3 bases of the junction unmatched. The germline V gene encodes CDR1 SEHNR and CDR2 FQNEAQ (reference sequence). The CDR3 contains 16 residues. In DNA, the CDR3 is TGTGCCAGCAGCTCATGGACTAGCGGGAGGGACAATGAGCAGTTCTTC. It yields the protein CASSSWTSGRDNEQFF.